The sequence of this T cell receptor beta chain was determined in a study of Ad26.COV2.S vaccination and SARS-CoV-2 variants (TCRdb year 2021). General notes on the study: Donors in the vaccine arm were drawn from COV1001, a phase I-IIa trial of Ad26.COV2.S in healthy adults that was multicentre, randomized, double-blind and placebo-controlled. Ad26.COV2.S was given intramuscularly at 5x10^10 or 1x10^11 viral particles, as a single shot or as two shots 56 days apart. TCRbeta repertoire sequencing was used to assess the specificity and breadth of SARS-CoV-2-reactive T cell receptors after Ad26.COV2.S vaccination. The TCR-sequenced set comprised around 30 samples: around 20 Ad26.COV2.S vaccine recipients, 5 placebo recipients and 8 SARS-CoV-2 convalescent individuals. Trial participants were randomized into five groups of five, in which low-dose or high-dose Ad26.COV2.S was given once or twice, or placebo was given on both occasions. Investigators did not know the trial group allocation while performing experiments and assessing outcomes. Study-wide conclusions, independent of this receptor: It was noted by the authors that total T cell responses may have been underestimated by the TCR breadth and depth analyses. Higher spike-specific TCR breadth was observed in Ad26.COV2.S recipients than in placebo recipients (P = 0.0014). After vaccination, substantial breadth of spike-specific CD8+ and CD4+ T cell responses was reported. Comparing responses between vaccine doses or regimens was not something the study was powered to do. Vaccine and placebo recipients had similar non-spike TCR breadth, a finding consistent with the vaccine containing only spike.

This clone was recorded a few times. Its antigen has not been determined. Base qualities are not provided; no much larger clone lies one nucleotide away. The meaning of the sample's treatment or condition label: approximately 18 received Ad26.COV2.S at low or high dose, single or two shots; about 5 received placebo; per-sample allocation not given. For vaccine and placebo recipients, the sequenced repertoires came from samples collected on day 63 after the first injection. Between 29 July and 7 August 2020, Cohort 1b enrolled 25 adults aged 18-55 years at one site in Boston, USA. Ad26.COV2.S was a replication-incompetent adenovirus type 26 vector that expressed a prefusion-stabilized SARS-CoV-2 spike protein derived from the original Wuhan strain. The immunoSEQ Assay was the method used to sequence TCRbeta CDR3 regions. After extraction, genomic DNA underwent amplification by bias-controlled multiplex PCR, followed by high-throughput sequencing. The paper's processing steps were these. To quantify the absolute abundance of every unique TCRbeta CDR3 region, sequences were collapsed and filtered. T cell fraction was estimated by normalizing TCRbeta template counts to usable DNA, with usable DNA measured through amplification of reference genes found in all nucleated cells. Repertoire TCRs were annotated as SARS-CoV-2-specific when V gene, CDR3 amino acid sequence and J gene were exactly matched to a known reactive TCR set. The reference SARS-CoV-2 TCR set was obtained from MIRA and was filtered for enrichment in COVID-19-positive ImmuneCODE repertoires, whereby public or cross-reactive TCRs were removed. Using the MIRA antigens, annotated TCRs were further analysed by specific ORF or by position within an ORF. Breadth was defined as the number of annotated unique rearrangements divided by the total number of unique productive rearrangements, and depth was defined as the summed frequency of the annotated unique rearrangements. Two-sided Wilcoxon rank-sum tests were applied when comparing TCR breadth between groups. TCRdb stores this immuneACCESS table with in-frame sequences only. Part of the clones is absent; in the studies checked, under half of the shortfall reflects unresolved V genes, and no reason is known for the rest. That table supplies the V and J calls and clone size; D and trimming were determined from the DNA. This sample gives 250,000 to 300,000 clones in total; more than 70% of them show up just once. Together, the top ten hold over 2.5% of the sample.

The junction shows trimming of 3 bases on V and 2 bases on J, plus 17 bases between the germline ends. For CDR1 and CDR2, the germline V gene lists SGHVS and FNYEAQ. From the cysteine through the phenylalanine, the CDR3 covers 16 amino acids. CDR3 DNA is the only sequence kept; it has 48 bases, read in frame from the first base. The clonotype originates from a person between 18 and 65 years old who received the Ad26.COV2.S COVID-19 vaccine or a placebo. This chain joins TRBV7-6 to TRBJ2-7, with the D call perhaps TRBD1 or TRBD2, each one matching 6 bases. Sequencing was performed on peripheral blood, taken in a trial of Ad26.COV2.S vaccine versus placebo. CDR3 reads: CASSFLEGGDPYEQYF. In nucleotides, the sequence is TGTGCCAGCAGCTTTCTGGAGGGGGGTGATCCCTACGAGCAGTACTTC.